The 25 T cell receptor beta chains below were found in one sample sequenced in a study of blood T cell repertoires in COVID-19. Here immunoSEQ multiplex PCR was the method, and the copy in TCRdb shows in-frame clones only, minus some. The sample includes 97,000 or so clones, approximately 79% seen only once; the top ten take under 13%. The sample taken for sequencing was peripheral blood. The source of these receptors is a man in his 70s with active or convalescent COVID-19.

The rearrangement joins TRBV7-8 to TRBJ2-1, with 12 bases fitting TRBD2. Looked up from germline, CDR1 is SGHVS and CDR2 is FQNEAQ. After removal of 5 bases from V and 8 bases from J, the junction contained 7 bases not matched to a gene. This CDR3 contains 15 residues. Here the CDR3 reads CASSLLTSGGDEQFF. CDR3 bases: TGTGCCAGCAGCCTGCTGACTAGCGGGGGAGATGAGCAGTTCTTC.

The chain uses TRBV29-1 and TRBJ2-7, with TRBD1 identical over 7 bases. The CDR3 has 13 amino acids. Germline-derived CDR1 and CDR2 are SQVTM and ANQGSEA. V lost 7 bases, J lost 5 bases, and 11 bases stayed unmatched. CDR3 in DNA: TGCAGCGCCGGACGACAGGGTACCCACGAGCAGTACTTC. This codes for CSAGRQGTHEQYF.

The chain combines TRBV3-1 (or the pseudogene TRBV3-2) with TRBJ1-5, with D perhaps TRBD1 (5 bases). V was cut by 6 bases and J by 8 bases, with 17 bases left in between. This CDR3 has 14 residues. CDR1 and CDR2 from the germline V gene are LGHDT and YNNKEL (reference sequence). The CDR3 loop is CASSSTGVGEPQHF. As DNA, the CDR3 is TGTGCCAGCAGTTCTACAGGCGTTGGTGAGCCCCAGCATTTT.

V gene TRBV5-6 combines with J gene TRBJ1-2; 7 bases agree with TRBD1. Losses at the gene ends were 3 bases for V and 3 bases for J; bases not matched to a gene: 2. The CDR3 loop spans 13 amino acids. CDR1 is SGHDT, CDR2 YYEEEE, per germline. CDR3 in amino acids: CASSWGTDYGYTF. The CDR3 DNA sequence: TGTGCCAGCAGCTGGGGGACAGACTATGGCTACACCTTC. Supplemented by reference TRBV5-6 and TRBJ1-2, the full variable domain reads DAGVTQSPTHLIKTRGQQVTLRCSPKSGHDTVSWYQQALGQGPQFIFQYYEEEERQRGNFPDRFSGHQFPNYSSELNVNALLLGDSALYLCASSWGTDYGYTFGSGTRLTVV.

The chain joins TRBV4-2 to TRBJ2-2; tentatively, D is TRBD2 (6 bases). Trimming shortened V by 4 bases and J by 3 bases, and 15 bases separated the two germline ends. The germline V gene has CDR1 LGHNA and CDR2 YNFKEQ. CDR3 size: 16 residues. CDR3 bases: TGTGCCAGCAGCCCGACGCAGGGAGGCGACACCGGGGAGCTGTTTTTT. It specifies CASSPTQGGDTGELFF.

The J gene is TRBJ1-3, the V gene TRBV7-3; D gene uncertain. Germline CDR1 SGHTA, CDR2 FQGTGA. CDR3 length equals 13 residues. V was clipped by 4 bases and J by 4 bases, with 8 bases between them. CDR3 in DNA: TGTGCCAGCAGCTCGACACCCGGAAACACCATATATTTT. This translates into CASSSTPGNTIYF.

The V call is TRBV3-1 (or the pseudogene TRBV3-2), the J call TRBJ1-2, with 7 positions matching TRBD1. The CDR3 length is 16 residues. V lost 2 bases and J lost 8; bases outside the gene matches: 14. The germline V gene has CDR1 LGHDT and CDR2 YNNKEL (reference sequence). CDR3 protein: CASSQKGQWGYEGYTF. DNA for the CDR3: TGTGCCAGCAGCCAAAAGGGACAGTGGGGGTATGAAGGCTACACCTTC.

The chain uses TRBV19 and TRBJ1-1, with 11 bases fitting TRBD1. The CDR3 length is 15 residues. CDR1 and CDR2 from the germline V gene are LNHDA and SQIVND (reference sequence). V gave up 6 bases and J gave up 10 bases; unmatched junction bases: 13. CDR3 coding DNA: TGTGCCAGTAGGACGCCGGGACAGGGGGGACAGGGAGCTTTCTTT. Translated, it gives CASRTPGQGGQGAFF.

CDR3: CASSIGGTGNTPQHF. The CDR3 nucleotides are TGTGCCAGTAGTATAGGCGGGACAGGGAATACGCCCCAGCATTTT. This rearrangement joins TRBV19 to TRBJ1-5, with 9 positions matching TRBD1. V lost 1 base to trimming and J lost 9 bases; unmatched junction nucleotides: 7. The CDR3 extends over 15 amino acids. Germline CDR1 and CDR2: LNHDA and SQIVND (reference sequence).

The J gene is TRBJ2-3, the V gene TRBV19; 7 bases fit TRBD1. Per germline, CDR1 LNHDA and CDR2 SQIVND (reference sequence). This CDR3 is 16 amino acids long. J gave up 6 bases and V 7 bases, and 16 bases lay outside the gene matches. The CDR3 loop is CASTEAGTASWDTQYF. CDR3 nucleotide sequence: TGTGCCAGTACCGAAGCCGGGACAGCCTCTTGGGATACGCAGTATTTT.

The rearrangement joins TRBV19 to TRBJ1-5, with D hard to call. Trimming removed 1 base at V and 0 bases at J, with 7 bases between. Germline V gene sequence: CDR1 LNHDA, CDR2 SQIVND (reference sequence). This CDR3 contains 15 residues. CDR3 in DNA: TGTGCCAGTAGTATAGTGCGTTTTAGCAATCAGCCCCAGCATTTT. As protein: CASSIVRFSNQPQHF.

The V call is TRBV7-2, the J call TRBJ2-2, with a tentative D call TRBD2 (5 bases). Trimming shortened V by 3 bases and J by 1 base, and 21 bases separated the two germline ends. CDR1 is SGHTA, CDR2 FQGNSA, per germline. The CDR3 has 19 amino acids. CDR3 in DNA: TGTGCCAGCAGCTTCGCCCCGGGAACAGCCGCCATGAACACCGGGGAGCTGTTTTTT. It translates to CASSFAPGTAAMNTGELFF.

In regard to this clone: In the same sample, other DNA sequences code for this CDR3. The chain combines TRBV9 with TRBJ1-2; D not certain. Trimming removed 0 bases from V and 1 base from J, with 4 bases in between. The CDR3 runs 13 residues. The V gene's germline CDR1 is SGDLS and CDR2 YYNGEE. CDR3: CASSVASNYGYTF. The CDR3 DNA is TGTGCCAGCAGCGTAGCCAGTAACTATGGCTACACCTTC.

The V gene is TRBV2, the J gene TRBJ1-2, with TRBD1 matching over 11 bases. The V segment lost 6 bases and the J segment 8 bases; nucleotides outside the gene matches: 11. CDR1 and CDR2 from the germline V gene are SNHLY and FYNNEI. This CDR3 comprises 15 residues. CDR3 coding DNA: TGTGCCAGCAGCAAGGACAGGGGGCCGTTGGGCGGCTACACCTTC. It translates to CASSKDRGPLGGYTF.

J is TRBJ2-2 and V is TRBV9; D may be TRBD2 (6 bases). Deletions cut 4 bases from V and 4 bases from J, with 23 bases between. The germline CDR1 and CDR2 sequences are SGDLS and YYNGEE. The CDR3 extends over 18 amino acids. The CDR3 sequence is CASSPHTGRGDFTGELFF. CDR3 nucleotides: TGTGCCAGCAGCCCCCATACTGGGCGGGGCGATTTCACCGGGGAGCTGTTTTTT.

This chain connects TRBV5-1 to TRBJ1-3; 11 bases fit TRBD1. CDR3 length: 16 residues. V trimming: 3 bases; J trimming: 3 bases; junction bases outside the gene matches: 5. CDR1 is SGHRS, CDR2 YFSETQ, per germline. The CDR3 loop is CASSYAGTGGGNTIYF. In nucleotides, the CDR3 is TGCGCCAGCAGCTACGCCGGGACAGGGGGTGGAAACACCATATATTTT.

The CDR3 nucleotides are TGTGCCAGCAGCACACCGGCACTGGAGGGGCAGTACTTC. Protein: CASSTPALEGQYF. The chain employs TRBV7-8 and TRBJ2-7, with D tentatively TRBD2 (6 bases). Trimming pared 5 bases from V and 9 bases from J, leaving 17 bases between. Looked up from germline, CDR1 is SGHVS and CDR2 is FQNEAQ. The CDR3 spans 13 residues.

The rearrangement links TRBV7-2 to TRBJ2-7, with D unresolved. Trimming left V 0 bases short and J 0 bases short, with 12 bases between. This CDR3 region has 16 residues. Germline CDR1 is SGHTA and CDR2 is FQGNSA. The CDR3 DNA reads TGTGCCAGCAGCTTAGCGCGGAATAGCCTCTCCTACGAGCAGTACTTC. Amino acid sequence: CASSLARNSLSYEQYF.

This chain joins TRBV9 and TRBJ2-1; 8 bases are a match to TRBD2. This CDR3 comprises 14 residues. The ends lost 7 bases at V and 5 bases at J; junction bases unmatched: 8. The V gene's germline CDR1 is SGDLS and CDR2 YYNGEE. The CDR3 spells CASGSGGINNEQFF. The CDR3 nucleotides read TGTGCCAGCGGTTCGGGGGGGATAAACAATGAGCAGTTCTTC.

The chain couples TRBV6-2 or TRBV6-3 to TRBJ2-1, with D uncertain. The CDR3 extends over 13 amino acids. In germline, CDR1 is MNHEY, CDR2 SVGEGT. The V end lost 4 bases, the J end lost 0 bases, and 4 bases lay between the germline ends. CDR3 nucleotide sequence: TGTGCCAGCAGTTCCAGCTCCTACAATGAGCAGTTCTTC. Amino acid sequence: CASSSSSYNEQFF.

The gene calls are TRBV6-5 and TRBJ2-1; tentative D call: TRBD2 (5 bases). Germline V lookup: CDR1 MNHEY, CDR2 SVGAGI. CDR3 length equals 14 residues. V shed 0 bases and J shed 4 bases, with 7 bases lying between them. The CDR3 region is CASSYSSGYNEQFF. CDR3 nucleotide sequence: TGTGCCAGCAGTTACTCGAGCGGTTACAATGAGCAGTTCTTC.

The count of this clone is one. The rearrangement links TRBV5-1 to TRBJ2-5, with D possibly matching TRBD2 (5 bases). The CDR3 has 14 amino acids. The V and J ends lost 4 bases and 5 bases respectively, with 15 bases between them. Germline loops: CDR1 SGHRS, CDR2 YFSETQ. CDR3 bases: TGCGCCAGCAGCCTCGCGGGCCAAGTTGAGACCCAGTACTTC. The encoded protein is CASSLAGQVETQYF.

The chain couples TRBV19 to TRBJ2-5; 11 bases map to TRBD2. CDR3 length equals 15 residues. Germline CDR1 is LNHDA and CDR2 is SQIVND (reference sequence). Losses at the gene ends were 4 bases for V and 3 bases for J; bases not matched to a gene: 4. CDR3 loop: CASSKVSGGEETQYF. CDR3 sequence (DNA): TGTGCCAGTAGTAAGGTTAGCGGGGGGGAAGAGACCCAGTACTTC.

V and J are TRBV6-5 and TRBJ2-1; 8 bases are shared with TRBD2. Trimming cost V 6 bases and J 9 bases; bases outside gene matches: 10. The CDR3 covers 14 residues. The germline V gene encodes CDR1 MNHEY and CDR2 SVGAGI. CDR3 residues: CASRKGTSNGEQFF. CDR3 DNA: TGTGCCAGCAGGAAGGGGACTAGTAACGGTGAGCAGTTCTTC.

The chain joins TRBV30 to TRBJ1-1, with D possibly TRBD1 on 6 matching bases. V was pared by 4 bases and J by 1 base, with 13 bases between. Germline V gene data show CDR1 as GTSNPN and CDR2 as SVGIG (reference sequence). This CDR3 region has 14 residues. CDR3 bases: TGTGCCTGGACTCCTACAGGGTGGAACACTGAAGCTTTCTTT. Translation: CAWTPTGWNTEAFF.